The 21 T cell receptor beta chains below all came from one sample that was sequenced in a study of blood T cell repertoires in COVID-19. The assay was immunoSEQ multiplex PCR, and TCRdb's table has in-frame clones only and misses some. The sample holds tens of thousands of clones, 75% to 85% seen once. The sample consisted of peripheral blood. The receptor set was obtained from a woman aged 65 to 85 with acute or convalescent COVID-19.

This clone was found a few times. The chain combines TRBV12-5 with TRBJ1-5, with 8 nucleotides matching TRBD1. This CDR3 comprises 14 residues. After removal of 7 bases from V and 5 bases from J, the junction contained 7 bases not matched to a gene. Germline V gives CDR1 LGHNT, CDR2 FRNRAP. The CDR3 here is CASARDRGDQPQHF. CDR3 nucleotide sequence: TGTGCTAGTGCCCGAGACAGGGGAGATCAGCCCCAGCATTTT.

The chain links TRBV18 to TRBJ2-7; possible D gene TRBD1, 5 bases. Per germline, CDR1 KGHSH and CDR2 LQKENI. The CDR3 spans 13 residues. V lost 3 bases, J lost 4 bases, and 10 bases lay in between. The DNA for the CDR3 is TGTGCCAGCTCACCTAGAAGGGGATACGAGCAGTACTTC. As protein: CASSPRRGYEQYF.

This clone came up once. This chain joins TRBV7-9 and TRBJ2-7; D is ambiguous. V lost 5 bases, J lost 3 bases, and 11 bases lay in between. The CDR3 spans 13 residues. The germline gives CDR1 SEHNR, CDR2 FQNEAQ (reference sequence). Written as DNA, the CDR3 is TGTGCCAGCAGCCGTGACGGGTTCTACGAGCAGTACTTC. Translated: CASSRDGFYEQYF.

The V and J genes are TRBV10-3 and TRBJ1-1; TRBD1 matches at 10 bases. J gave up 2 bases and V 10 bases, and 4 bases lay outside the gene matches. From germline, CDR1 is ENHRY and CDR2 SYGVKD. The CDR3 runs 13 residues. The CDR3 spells CATDRGLNTEAFF. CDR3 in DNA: TGTGCCACCGACAGGGGGCTCAACACTGAAGCTTTCTTT.

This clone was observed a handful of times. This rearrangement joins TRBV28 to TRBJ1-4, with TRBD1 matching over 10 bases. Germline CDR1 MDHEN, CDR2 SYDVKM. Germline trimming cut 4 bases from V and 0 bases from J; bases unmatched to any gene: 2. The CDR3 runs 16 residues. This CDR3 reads CASSSDRGATNEKLFF. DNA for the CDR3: TGTGCCAGCAGTTCGGACAGGGGGGCAACTAATGAAAAACTGTTTTTT.

CDR3 sequence (DNA): TGTGCCAGCAGTTTACTCCTCCCGGGAGGGGGAGGGAATGAGCAGTTCTTC. It specifies CASSLLLPGGGGNEQFF. The V and J genes are TRBV27 and TRBJ2-1, with TRBD2 matching over 8 bases. The CDR3 has 17 residues. Germline V gene lookup returns CDR1 MNHEY and CDR2 SMNVEV (reference sequence). V shed 2 bases, J shed 7 bases, and the junction held 13 bases outside the gene matches.

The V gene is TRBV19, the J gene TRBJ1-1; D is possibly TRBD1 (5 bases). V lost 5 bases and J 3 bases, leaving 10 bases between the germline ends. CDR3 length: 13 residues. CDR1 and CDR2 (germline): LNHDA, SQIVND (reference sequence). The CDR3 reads CASSSRDDTEAFF. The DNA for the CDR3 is TGTGCCAGTAGTTCCAGGGATGACACTGAAGCTTTCTTT.

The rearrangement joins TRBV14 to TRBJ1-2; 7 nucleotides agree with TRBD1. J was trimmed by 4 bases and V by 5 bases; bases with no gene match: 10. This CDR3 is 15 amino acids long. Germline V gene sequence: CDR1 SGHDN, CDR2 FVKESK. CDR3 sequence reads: CASSFNHRGRYGYTF. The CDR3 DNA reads TGTGCCAGCAGCTTCAACCACAGGGGACGCTATGGCTACACCTTC. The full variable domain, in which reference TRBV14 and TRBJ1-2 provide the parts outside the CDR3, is EAGVTQFPSHSVIEKGQTVTLRCDPISGHDNLYWYRRVMGKEIKFLLHFVKESKQDESGMPNNRFLAERTGGTYSTLKVQPAELEDSGVYFCASSFNHRGRYGYTFGSGTRLTVV.

The CDR3 is CASSPGQGTTNEKLFF. The DNA for the CDR3 is TGTGCCAGCAGCCCTGGACAGGGTACAACTAATGAAAAACTGTTTTTT. This rearrangement joins TRBV7-6 to TRBJ1-4; 8 bases are a match to TRBD1. Germline V gives CDR1 SGHVS, CDR2 FNYEAQ. The CDR3 length is 16 residues. After removal of 5 bases from V and 0 bases from J, the junction contained 5 bases not matched to a gene. Drawing the rest from reference TRBV7-6 and TRBJ1-4, the complete variable domain is GAGVSQSPRYKVTKRGQDVALRCDPISGHVSLYWYRQALGQGPEFLTYFNYEAQQDKSGLPNDRFSAERPEGSISTLTIQRTEQRDSAMYRCASSPGQGTTNEKLFFGSGTQLSVL.

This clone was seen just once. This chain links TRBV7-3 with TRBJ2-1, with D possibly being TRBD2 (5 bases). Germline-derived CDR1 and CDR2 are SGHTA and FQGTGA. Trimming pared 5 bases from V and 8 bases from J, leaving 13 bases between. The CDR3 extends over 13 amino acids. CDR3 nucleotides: TGTGCCAGCAGCCCCACCCTAGCTTATGAGCAGTTCTTC. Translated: CASSPTLAYEQFF.

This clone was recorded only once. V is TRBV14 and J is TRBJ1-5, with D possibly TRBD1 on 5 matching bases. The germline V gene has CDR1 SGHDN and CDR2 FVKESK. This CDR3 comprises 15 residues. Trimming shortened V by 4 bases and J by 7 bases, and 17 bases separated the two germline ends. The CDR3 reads CASSRDRRVRQPQHF. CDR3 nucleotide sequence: TGTGCCAGCAGCCGAGATCGCAGGGTTCGGCAGCCCCAGCATTTT.

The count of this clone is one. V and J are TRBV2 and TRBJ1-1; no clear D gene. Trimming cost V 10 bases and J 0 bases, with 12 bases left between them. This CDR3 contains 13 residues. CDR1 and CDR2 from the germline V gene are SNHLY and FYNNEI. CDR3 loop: CATSTELNTEAFF. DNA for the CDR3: TGTGCCACTTCAACAGAATTGAACACTGAAGCTTTCTTT.

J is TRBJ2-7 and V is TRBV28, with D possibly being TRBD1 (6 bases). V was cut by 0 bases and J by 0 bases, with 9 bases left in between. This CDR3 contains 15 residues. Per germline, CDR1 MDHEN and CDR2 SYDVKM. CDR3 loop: CASSLWDSASYEQYF. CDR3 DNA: TGTGCCAGCAGTTTATGGGACAGTGCCTCCTACGAGCAGTACTTC.

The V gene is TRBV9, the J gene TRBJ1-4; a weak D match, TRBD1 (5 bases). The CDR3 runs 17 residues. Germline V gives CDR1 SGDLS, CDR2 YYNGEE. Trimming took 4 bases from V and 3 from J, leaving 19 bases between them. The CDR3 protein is CASSPEGLQGPNEKLFF. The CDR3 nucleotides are TGTGCCAGCAGCCCGGAGGGGCTCCAAGGCCCTAATGAAAAACTGTTTTTT.

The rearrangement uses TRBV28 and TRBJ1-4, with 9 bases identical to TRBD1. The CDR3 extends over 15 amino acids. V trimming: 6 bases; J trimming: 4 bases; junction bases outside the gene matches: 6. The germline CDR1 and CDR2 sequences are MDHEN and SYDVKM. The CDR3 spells CASSIGGQGNEKLFF. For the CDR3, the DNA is TGTGCCAGCAGCATTGGGGGACAGGGTAATGAAAAACTGTTTTTT.

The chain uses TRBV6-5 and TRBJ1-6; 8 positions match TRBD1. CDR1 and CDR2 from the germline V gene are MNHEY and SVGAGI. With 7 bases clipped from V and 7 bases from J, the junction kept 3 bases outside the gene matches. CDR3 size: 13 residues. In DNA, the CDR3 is TGTGCCAGCAAGGGACAGGTCAATTCACCCCTCCACTTT. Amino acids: CASKGQVNSPLHF.

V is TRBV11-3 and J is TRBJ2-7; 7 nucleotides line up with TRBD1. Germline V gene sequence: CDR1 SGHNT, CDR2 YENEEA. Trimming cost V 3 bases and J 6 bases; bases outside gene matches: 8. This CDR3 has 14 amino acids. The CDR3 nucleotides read TGTGCCAGCAGCTTCAATTCAGGGGGATCCGAGCAGTACTTC. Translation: CASSFNSGGSEQYF.

CDR3 protein: CASSVVGGGVGETQYF. The CDR3 bases are TGTGCCAGCAGCGTAGTGGGAGGGGGGGTCGGAGAGACCCAGTACTTC. The chain combines TRBV9 with TRBJ2-5; TRBD2 might be the D (7 bases). The CDR3 contains 16 residues. V lost 0 bases, J lost 4 bases, and 16 bases lay in between. Germline loops: CDR1 SGDLS, CDR2 YYNGEE.

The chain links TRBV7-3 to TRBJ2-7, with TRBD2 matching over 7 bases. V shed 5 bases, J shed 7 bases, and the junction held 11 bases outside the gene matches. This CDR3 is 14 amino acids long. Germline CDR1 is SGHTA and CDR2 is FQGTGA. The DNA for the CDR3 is TGTGCCAGCAGCACCGGGGCGGGAGTGCGTGAGCAGTACTTC. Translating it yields CASSTGAGVREQYF.

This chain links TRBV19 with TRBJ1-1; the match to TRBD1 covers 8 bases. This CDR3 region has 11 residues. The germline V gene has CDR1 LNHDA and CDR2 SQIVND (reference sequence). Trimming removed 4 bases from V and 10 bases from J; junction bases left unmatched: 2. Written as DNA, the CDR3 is TGTGCCAGTAGTAGGACAGGGAGAGCTTTCTTT. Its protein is CASSRTGRAFF.

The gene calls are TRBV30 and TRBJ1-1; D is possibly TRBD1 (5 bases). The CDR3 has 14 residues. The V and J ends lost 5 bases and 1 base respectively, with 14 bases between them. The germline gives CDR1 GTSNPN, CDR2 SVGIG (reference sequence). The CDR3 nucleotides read TGTGCCTGGGCAACGGGACTCAAGAACACTGAAGCTTTCTTT. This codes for CAWATGLKNTEAFF.